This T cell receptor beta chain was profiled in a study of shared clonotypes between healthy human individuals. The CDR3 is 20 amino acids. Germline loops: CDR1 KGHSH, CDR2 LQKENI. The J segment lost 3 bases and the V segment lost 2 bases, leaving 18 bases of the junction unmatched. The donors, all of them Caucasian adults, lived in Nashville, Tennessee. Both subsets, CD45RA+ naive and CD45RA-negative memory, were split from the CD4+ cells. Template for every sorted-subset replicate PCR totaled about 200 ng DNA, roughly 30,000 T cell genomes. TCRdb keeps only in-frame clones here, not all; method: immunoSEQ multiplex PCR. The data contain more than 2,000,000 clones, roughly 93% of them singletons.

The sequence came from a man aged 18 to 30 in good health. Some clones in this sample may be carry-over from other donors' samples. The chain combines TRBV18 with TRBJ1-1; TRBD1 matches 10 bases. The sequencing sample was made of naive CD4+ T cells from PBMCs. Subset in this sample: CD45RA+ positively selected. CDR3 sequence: CASSPTLAPGQGSGDTEAFF. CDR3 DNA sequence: TGTGCCAGCTCACCAACTCTTGCTCCGGGACAGGGGTCGGGGGACACTGAAGCTTTCTTT.